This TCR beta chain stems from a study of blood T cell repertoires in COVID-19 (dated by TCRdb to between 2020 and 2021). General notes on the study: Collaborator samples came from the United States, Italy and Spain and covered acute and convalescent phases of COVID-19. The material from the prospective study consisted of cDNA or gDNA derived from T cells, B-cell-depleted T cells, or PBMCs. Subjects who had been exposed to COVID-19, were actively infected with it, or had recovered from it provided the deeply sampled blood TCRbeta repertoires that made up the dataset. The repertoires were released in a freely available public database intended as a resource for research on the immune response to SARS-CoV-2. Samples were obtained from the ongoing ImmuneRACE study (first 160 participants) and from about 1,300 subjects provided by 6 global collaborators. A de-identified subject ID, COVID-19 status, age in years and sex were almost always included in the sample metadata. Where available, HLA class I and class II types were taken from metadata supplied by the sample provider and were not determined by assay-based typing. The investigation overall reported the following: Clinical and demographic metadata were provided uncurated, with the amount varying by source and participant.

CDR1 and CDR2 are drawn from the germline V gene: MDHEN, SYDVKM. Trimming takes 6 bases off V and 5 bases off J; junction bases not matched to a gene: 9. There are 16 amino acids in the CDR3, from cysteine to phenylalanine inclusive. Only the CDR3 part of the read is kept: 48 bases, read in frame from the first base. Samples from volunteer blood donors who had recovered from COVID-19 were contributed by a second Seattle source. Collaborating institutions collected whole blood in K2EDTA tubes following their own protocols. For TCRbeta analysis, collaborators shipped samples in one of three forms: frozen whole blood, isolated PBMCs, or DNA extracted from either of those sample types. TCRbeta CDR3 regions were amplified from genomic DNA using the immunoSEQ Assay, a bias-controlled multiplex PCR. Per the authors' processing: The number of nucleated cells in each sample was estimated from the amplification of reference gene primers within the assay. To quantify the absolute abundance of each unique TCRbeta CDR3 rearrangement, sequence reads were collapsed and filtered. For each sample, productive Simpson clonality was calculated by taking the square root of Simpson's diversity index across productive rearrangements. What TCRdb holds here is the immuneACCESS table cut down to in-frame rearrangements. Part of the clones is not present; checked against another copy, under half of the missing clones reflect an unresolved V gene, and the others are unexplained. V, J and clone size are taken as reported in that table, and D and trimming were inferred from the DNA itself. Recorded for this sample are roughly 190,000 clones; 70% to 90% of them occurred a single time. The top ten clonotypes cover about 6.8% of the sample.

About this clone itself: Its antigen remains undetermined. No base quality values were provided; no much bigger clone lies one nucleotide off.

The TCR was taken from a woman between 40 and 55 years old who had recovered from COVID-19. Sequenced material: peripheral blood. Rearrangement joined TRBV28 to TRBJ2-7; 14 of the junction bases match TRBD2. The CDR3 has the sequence CASSSRLAGGSNEQYF. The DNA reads TGTGCCAGCAGCTCCAGACTAGCGGGAGGGTCAAACGAGCAGTACTTC.